This TCR beta chain was captured by sequencing in a study of monozygotic twins with inflammatory bowel disease. Whole-study results and caveats: Twins with IBD had fewer clonotypes in common with others than healthy twins, particularly during disease activity. In patient repertoires, differing immunosuppressive treatments may have added some variability.

As for this clonotype: Its target is unknown.

Per germline, CDR1 DFQATT and CDR2 SNEGSKA (reference sequence). This CDR3 is 14 amino acids long. Each TCR library used about 3,500 ng of total RNA. UMIs incorporating a 6-nucleotide sample barcode were appended by means of template switching. From the 5' RACE reads, TCRdb lists one entry per CDR3 protein and no DNA. With approximately 330,000 distinct CDR3 sequences in the sample, the ten largest clones hold 2% to 2.5%. Material for sequencing was blood. The rearrangement uses TRBV20-1 and TRBJ2-3; there is no DNA to check the TCRdb D call of TRBD1. This clonotype originated in a human donor with ulcerative colitis or Crohn's disease, or a healthy co-twin of an affected twin (not recorded which). This CDR3 is CSARAGQSTDTQYF.